This TCR beta chain was found in a study of T-cell reconstitution after alpha-beta-depleted transplantation in children. Findings and limits, study-wide: Two months or so post-transplant, alpha-beta T cells reportedly derived from several hundred expanded graft clones. A year had passed since transplant, and T-cell counts and diversity by then came mostly from newly produced T cells. From surviving recipient T cells and thymic progenitors came the high day-60 TCRbeta diversity observed in some patients.

Preparation of the TCRbeta library was carried out with unique molecular identifiers. A single record per CDR3 protein comes from TCRdb applying MiXCR to the PCR reads. Seen here are some 600,000 distinct CDR3 sequences, roughly 13% observed once, and the top ten hold over 2%. In the case of this clonotype: Its antigen is unidentified.

CDR3 size: 14 residues. Unmatched junction bases numbered 8, after V lost 2 bases and J lost 5 bases. Germline V gene sequence: CDR1 SQVTM, CDR2 ANQGSEA. The TCR sequence derives from a male patient between 10 and 17 years old who had a stem cell transplant for acute myeloid leukemia, so the T cells may come from the graft donor. V gene TRBV29-1 combines with J gene TRBJ1-2, with 7 bases that match TRBD1. The material was PBMCs, mostly from graft donor cells, obtained 360 days after TCRalphabeta/CD19-depleted stem cell transplant. In DNA, the CDR3 is TGCAGCGTTGAACCGACAGGGAGAATATATGGCTACACCTTC. Its protein is CSVEPTGRIYGYTF.